The clone carrying this T cell receptor (beta chain) was detected only once. This record comes from a study of blood T cell repertoires in COVID-19. Study-level background: Some COVID-19 samples were acute and others convalescent; all came from the United States, Italy and Spain. Nucleic acid was either cDNA or gDNA, and it came from T cells, B-cell-depleted T cells, or PBMCs.

Authors' analysis steps: For nucleated cells, counts were estimated from reference gene primer amplification. Sequencing used immunoSEQ multiplex PCR; TCRdb keeps in-frame clones, though not all of them. V and J calls plus clone size are reproduced from that table; the DNA served to infer D and trimming. The table lists about 200,000 clones, more than 75% of them singletons, with roughly 6% in the top ten. Germline V gene lookup returns CDR1 LGHNT and CDR2 FRNRAP. V shed 2 bases and J 1 base; nucleotides not matched to a gene: 2. This CDR3 comprises 16 residues. This clonotype originated in a man in his forties with active or convalescent COVID-19. This chain uses TRBV12-5 with TRBJ2-2, with 9 bases matching TRBD2. What was sequenced was peripheral blood. CDR3 protein: CASGLRLAENTGELFF. DNA of the CDR3: TGTGCTAGTGGTTTGAGACTAGCGGAGAACACCGGGGAGCTGTTTTTT.